This T cell receptor (beta chain) derives from a study of radiotherapy plus CTLA-4 blockade in lung cancer. The table came from immunoSEQ multiplex PCR; TCRdb's copy has only in-frame clones and leaves some out. Among tens of thousands of clones listed, roughly 80% were seen once. There are a few counts of this clone. Antigen specificity is unknown. Notes on the study in general: Clones derived from tumor TCRs expanded in blood after radiotherapy plus ipilimumab.

Ipilimumab-mediated CTLA-4 blockade plus focal radiation was given to patients having chemo-refractory metastatic non-small-cell lung cancer. Here the sequenced sample was peripheral blood, taken from a patient treated with radiotherapy plus ipilimumab. The TCR was taken from a human donor with non-small cell lung cancer who had stable disease on radiotherapy plus ipilimumab.

CDR3 nucleotide sequence: TGTGCCATCAGTCCCAGGGAAAACGAGCAGTACTTC. Its translation is CAISPRENEQYF. The genes are TRBV10-3 and TRBJ2-7; D possibly corresponds to TRBD1 (5 bases). The CDR3 sequence is 12 residues long. CDR1 and CDR2 (germline): ENHRY, SYGVKD. Trimming took 5 bases from V and 5 from J, leaving 10 bases between them.